This T cell receptor (beta chain) was identified in a study of T cells in Graves' hyperthyroidism and ophthalmopathy. Researchers amplified the TCR beta CDR3 regions from RNA transcripts. First-round RT-PCR with HTBI primers amplified the TCR CDR3 region. TCRdb independently ran MiXCR on the multiplex PCR reads; one entry per CDR3 protein. This sample has approximately 350,000 distinct CDR3 sequences, with around 15% found just once. This clonotype was observed at least ten times. Ophthalmopathy patients had moderate-to-severe active disease, CAS ≥3, NOSPECS ≥4, and disease duration under 3 months. Exclusion criteria comprised uncontrolled infection, other autoimmune disease, pregnancy or lactation. The CDR3 has 13 amino acids. V was shortened by 3 bases and J by 9 bases, with 12 bases between the two germline ends.

V gene TRBV12-3 or TRBV12-4 combines with J gene TRBJ1-5; perhaps TRBD1 as D (6 bases). The sample consisted of blood. This TCR came from an older woman with Graves' ophthalmopathy. DNA for the CDR3: TGTGCCAGCAGTTTGCTCAAGGGGGGGCCCCAGCATTTT. This gives the protein CASSLLKGGPQHF.